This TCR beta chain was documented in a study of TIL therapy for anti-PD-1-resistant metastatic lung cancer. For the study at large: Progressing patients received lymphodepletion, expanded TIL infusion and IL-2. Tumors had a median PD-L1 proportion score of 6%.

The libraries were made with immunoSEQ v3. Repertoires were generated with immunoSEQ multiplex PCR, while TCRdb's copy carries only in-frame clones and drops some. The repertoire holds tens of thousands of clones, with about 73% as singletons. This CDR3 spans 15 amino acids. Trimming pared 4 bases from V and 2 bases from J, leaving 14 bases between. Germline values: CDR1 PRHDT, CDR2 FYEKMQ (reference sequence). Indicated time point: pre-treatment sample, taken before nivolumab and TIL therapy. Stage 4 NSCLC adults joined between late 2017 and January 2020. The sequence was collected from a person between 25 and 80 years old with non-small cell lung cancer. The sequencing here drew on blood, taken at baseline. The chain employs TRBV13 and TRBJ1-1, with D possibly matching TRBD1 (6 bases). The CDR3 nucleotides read TGTGCCAGCAGCTCGCCGGGACACCTAAACACTGAAGCTTTCTTT. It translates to CASSSPGHLNTEAFF.